The subject of this entry is one T cell receptor (beta chain). Relative to the germline gene, one junction end is altered; a read error may explain this. This sample stems from a study of fetal regulatory T cell absence and autoimmunity. The table came from immunoSEQ multiplex PCR; TCRdb's copy has only in-frame clones and leaves some out. The table shows around 100,000 clones, with roughly 78% occurring only once. The CDR3 is made up of 14 amino acids. Germline loops: CDR1 SSHAT, CDR2 FNYEAQ (reference sequence). This TCR was recovered from a male donor with IPEX syndrome. Sequencing was carried out using pancreas tissue. The rearrangement uses TRBV7-7 and TRBJ2-3, with D uncertain. Here the CDR3 reads CVSRPLPSTDTQYF. Written as DNA, the CDR3 is TGTGTCAGCAGACCACTCCCCAGCACAGATACGCAGTATTTT. The complete variable domain, with remaining parts taken from reference TRBV7-7 and TRBJ2-3, reads GAGVSQSPRYKVTKRGQDVTLRCDPISSHATLYWYQQALGQGPEFLTYFNYEAQPDKSGLPSDRFSAERPEGSISTLTIQRTEQRDSAMYRCVSRPLPSTDTQYFGPGTRLTVL.